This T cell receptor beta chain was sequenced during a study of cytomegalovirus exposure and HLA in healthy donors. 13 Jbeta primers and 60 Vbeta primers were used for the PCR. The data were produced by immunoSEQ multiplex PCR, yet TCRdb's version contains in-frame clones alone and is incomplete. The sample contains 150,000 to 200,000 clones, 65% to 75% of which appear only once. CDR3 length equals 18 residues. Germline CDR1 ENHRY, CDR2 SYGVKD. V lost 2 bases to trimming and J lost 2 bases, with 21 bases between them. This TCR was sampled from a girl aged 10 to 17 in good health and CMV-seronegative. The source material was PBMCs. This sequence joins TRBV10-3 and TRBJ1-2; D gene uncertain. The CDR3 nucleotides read TGTGCCATCAGTGAGCCCCACGACACCGTTCGAAGCAACTATGGCTACACCTTC. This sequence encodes CAISEPHDTVRSNYGYTF.